Here is one TCR beta chain with its context. Its target is unknown. The entry originates in a study of CD8+CD57+ T cells in acquired aplastic anemia. Looking at the study overall: Sorted cells (CD4+ and CD8+) yielded DNA amounts that averaged roughly 3.5 ug. Study conclusions and caveats: With respect to CD8+ Simpson's diversity, patients and controls did not differ significantly. Found in both controls and patients were around 29 CD8+ CDR3 sequences.

Template material for TCR beta VDJ and CDR3 profiling consisted of genomic DNA. MiXCR was run by TCRdb on the reads, yielding one entry per CDR3 protein. The sample yields around 250,000 distinct CDR3 sequences, approximately 82% seen once. The CDR3 loop spans 13 amino acids. With 0 bases removed from V and 6 bases from J, the gap between germline ends came to 6 bases. CD8+CD57+ cell expansion, shown by flow cytometry, had occurred in the patients selected for sequencing. The V call is TRBV12-3 or TRBV12-4, the J call TRBJ1-5; D remains unclear. This receptor was identified in a human donor with aplastic anemia. The sequenced sample consisted of sorted CD4+, CD8+, or CD8+CD57+ T cells (not recorded which) from PBMCs. Here the CDR3 DNA reads TGTGCCAGCAGTTTAGCCCACGGTCAGCCCCAGCATTTT. This translates into CASSLAHGQPQHF.